A selection of T cell receptor beta chains follows, all from one sample in a study of shared clonotypes between healthy human individuals. The protocol was immunoSEQ multiplex PCR, while the TCRdb copy is restricted to in-frame clones and leaves out a portion. This sample has about 2 million clones, with 90% to 95% found just once. The sequencing sample was made of naive CD4+ T cells sorted from blood. These receptor sequences come from a man aged 18-30 years in good health. The CDR3 runs from the conserved cysteine through the conserved F or W. Each record gives: V gene, J gene, D gene, clone size, CDR3 DNA, CDR3 protein. The D gene is left open where the match is weak. Expanded clones are given a class, and other clones once, few, many or no size at all.

TRBV5-4	TRBJ2-5	TRBD1	.	TGTGCCAGCAGTGTACCCCAGGGGGTCCAAGAGACCCAGTACTTC	CASSVPQGVQETQYF
TRBV5-1	TRBJ2-5	.	.	TGCGCCAGCAGCTTGGTTCGGGAGACCCAGTACTTC	CASSLVRETQYF
TRBV7-6	TRBJ1-2	.	.	TGTGCCAGCAGCTTAGCAGCAGGCGATCGGGGCTACACCTTC	CASSLAAGDRGYTF
TRBV9	TRBJ2-7	.	.	TGTGCCAGCAGCGCCTACCAGGTGGGCGAGCAGTACTTC	CASSAYQVGEQYF
TRBV6-1	TRBJ1-6	TRBD1	.	TGTGCCAGCAGTGAACGGACAGGGGCTAATTCACCCCTCCACTTT	CASSERTGANSPLHF
TRBV19	TRBJ2-2	TRBD1	.	TGTGCCAGTAGTGACGACAGGGGAGTCACCGGGGAGCTGTTTTTT	CASSDDRGVTGELFF
TRBV27	TRBJ1-2	TRBD1	.	TGTGCCAGCGCGTTACAGGGGTCATATAGCTACACCTTC	CASALQGSYSYTF
TRBV5-4	TRBJ2-3	TRBD2	once	TGTGCCAGTACTAGCGGGGGGACAGATACGCAGTATTTT	CASTSGGTDTQYF
TRBV29-1	TRBJ1-1	.	.	TGCAGCGTTGAAGCAGGGGACCACACTGAAGCTTTCTTT	CSVEAGDHTEAFF
TRBV10-3	TRBJ2-3	TRBD2	.	TGTGCCATCAGTGCGCTCCCTCTAGCGGGCACAGATACGCAGTATTTT	CAISALPLAGTDTQYF
TRBV18	TRBJ2-3	.	.	TGTGCCAGCTCACCGCCGGGCATAGATACGCAGTATTTT	CASSPPGIDTQYF
TRBV30	TRBJ1-1	.	once	TGTGCCTGGAGTGTGGGACCGAGGGGGGCTGAAGCTTTCTTT	CAWSVGPRGAEAFF
TRBV6-5	TRBJ1-2	.	.	TGTGCCATCGCCCGGGACGGACTTAACTATGGCTACACCTTC	CAIARDGLNYGYTF
TRBV18	TRBJ2-3	.	.	TGTGCCAGCTCACCTTTCGGGGGAGGCACAGATACGCAGTATTTT	CASSPFGGGTDTQYF
TRBV2	TRBJ2-3	TRBD2	.	TGTGCCAGCAGCGAGGCGGGAGTATTCGGGACAGATACGCAGTATTTT	CASSEAGVFGTDTQYF
TRBV10-3	TRBJ2-7	.	.	TGTGCCATCAGTGATCGTAAGAGTTACGAGCAGTACTTC	CAISDRKSYEQYF
TRBV4-3	TRBJ1-5	.	.	TGCGCCAGCAGCCAAGAGGGTTCTAGCAATCAGCCCCAGCATTTT	CASSQEGSSNQPQHF
TRBV19	TRBJ1-2	TRBD1	.	TGTGCCAGTAGTCCCGGGACAGTGATTGTCTATGGCTACACCTTC	CASSPGTVIVYGYTF
TRBV27	TRBJ1-1	.	.	TGTGCCAGCACCAAGGGAGATATTACTGAAGCTTTCTTT	CASTKGDITEAFF
TRBV27	TRBJ2-7	TRBD1	.	TGTGCCAGCAGTCGTACAGGGGGCGATTACTACGAGCAGTACTTC	CASSRTGGDYYEQYF
TRBV6-5	TRBJ2-7	.	.	TGTGCCAGCAGAGGCTCCTACGAGCAGTACTTC	CASRGSYEQYF
TRBV19	TRBJ1-2	.	.	TGTGCCAGTAGCCCTCAGGGTAGGGGTGGCTACACCTTC	CASSPQGRGGYTF
TRBV7-9	TRBJ1-3	.	.	TGTGCCAGCAGCCAGAAGGACAGTTTCGCGATGATAAACACCATATATTTT	CASSQKDSFAMINTIYF
TRBV5-1	TRBJ2-7	.	.	TGCGCCAGCAGCCAAGGGGCTACACAATCTCGCCAGTACTTC	CASSQGATQSRQYF
TRBV18	TRBJ2-2	.	few	TGTGCCAGCTCACCACAGGATTACACCGGGGAGCTGTTTTTT	CASSPQDYTGELFF
TRBV7-9	TRBJ2-5	.	.	TGTGCCAGCAGCCCGTCTGCGGCAGGAGAGACCCAGTACTTC	CASSPSAAGETQYF
TRBV7-2	TRBJ2-5	TRBD2	.	TGTGCCAGCAGCTATGGTCTAGGCGGTCGGGGAGGGGAGACCCAGTACTTC	CASSYGLGGRGGETQYF
TRBV10-3	TRBJ1-1	.	once	TGTGCCATCAGTGAGTACGGGGAGACATCCGACACTGAAGCTTTCTTT	CAISEYGETSDTEAFF
TRBV7-9	TRBJ2-5	.	once	TGTGCCAGCAGCCCCTCTGCGTACCAAGAGACCCAGTACTTC	CASSPSAYQETQYF
TRBV7-2	TRBJ2-1	.	.	TGTGCCAGCAGCTTAGTGATGGTCAATGAGCAGTTCTTC	CASSLVMVNEQFF
TRBV20-1	TRBJ2-1	.	.	TGCAGTGCACTCCTAATAAATGAGCAGTTCTTC	CSALLINEQFF
TRBV2	TRBJ1-2	.	.	TGTGCCAGCAGTTTCCCACTCTACACCTTC	CASSFPLYTF
TRBV7-9	TRBJ2-3	.	once	TGTGCCAGCAGATCGTCAGGGGCCGATACGCAGTATTTT	CASRSSGADTQYF
TRBV2	TRBJ2-7	.	.	TGTGCCAGCAGTGAGGACACCGCCTACGAGCAGTACTTC	CASSEDTAYEQYF
TRBV5-1	TRBJ1-2	.	.	TGCGCCAGCAGCCCAACCGGGGCCCCGGTTAATGGCTACACCTTC	CASSPTGAPVNGYTF
TRBV7-3	TRBJ2-2	.	.	TGTGCCAGCAGCTTAACTGGAAACACCGGGGAGCTGTTTTTT	CASSLTGNTGELFF
TRBV4-3	TRBJ2-3	.	.	TGCGCCAGCAGCCAGGAATTTCGGGCAGGGAATTCAGATACGCAGTATTTT	CASSQEFRAGNSDTQYF
TRBV18	TRBJ2-7	.	few	TGTGCCAGCTCACCGGACCTTTGGCGGGAGCAGTACTTC	CASSPDLWREQYF
TRBV6-5	TRBJ1-1	.	.	TGTGCCAGCAGTCGCAACAGGGATACTGAAGCTTTCTTT	CASSRNRDTEAFF
TRBV6-1	TRBJ2-1	TRBD1	.	TGTGCCAGCAGTGTTACAGGGGAGTTGTGGCAGTTCTTC	CASSVTGELWQFF
TRBV4-1	TRBJ1-5	TRBD1	.	TGCGCCAGCACGTCAGGACAGGAGAGCAATCAGCCCCAGCATTTT	CASTSGQESNQPQHF
TRBV27	TRBJ1-6	.	.	TGTGCCAGCAGAATCTCAGAAGGTTCACCCCTCCACTTT	CASRISEGSPLHF
TRBV29-1	TRBJ2-3	.	.	TGCAGCGCTGGAGGGACAGCGGCTACAGATACGCAGTATTTT	CSAGGTAATDTQYF
TRBV5-1	TRBJ1-6	.	.	TGCGCCAGCAGCTTGCCAGGGATTAATTCACCCCTCCACTTT	CASSLPGINSPLHF
TRBV25-1	TRBJ1-2	.	once	TGTGCCAGCAGTGCCGCTAACTATGGCTACACCTTC	CASSAANYGYTF
TRBV7-8	TRBJ1-6	.	.	TGTGCCAGCAGCTCCCGGGCGTCGGATTCACCCCTCCACTTT	CASSSRASDSPLHF
TRBV10-3	TRBJ2-3	TRBD2	.	TGTGCCATCAGTGACCCTAGCGGGGTCACAGATACGCAGTATTTT	CAISDPSGVTDTQYF
TRBV2	TRBJ2-7	TRBD2	.	TGTGCCAGCCGGAGGATGACTAGCGGGTCCTACGAGCAGTACTTC	CASRRMTSGSYEQYF
TRBV30	TRBJ1-2	.	.	TGTGCCTACAACCCCAACCTTATCACTAACTATGGCTACACCTTC	CAYNPNLITNYGYTF
TRBV27	TRBJ1-2	TRBD1	.	TGTGCCAGCAGTTTCCGGGGGGACAGGGCAAACTATGGCTACACCTTC	CASSFRGDRANYGYTF
TRBV5-6	TRBJ2-2	.	once	TGTGCCAGCAGCTTGGGCAGGAACACCGGGGAGCTGTTTTTT	CASSLGRNTGELFF
TRBV19	TRBJ1-5	TRBD1	.	TGTGCCAGTAGTAGGGGGACAGGGGGCAGTCAGCCCCAGCATTTT	CASSRGTGGSQPQHF
TRBV10-3	TRBJ1-4	.	.	TGTGCCACGAGAGGGCAGGGCGGGAATGAAAAACTGTTTTTT	CATRGQGGNEKLFF
TRBV10-1	TRBJ2-5	TRBD2	.	TGCGCCAGCAGCGAAGGGACTAGCGGCCAAGAGACCCAGTACTTC	CASSEGTSGQETQYF
TRBV2	TRBJ1-6	.	.	TGTGCCAGCAGCGGATCGGCAGGGCCTCTTTCACCCCTCCACTTT	CASSGSAGPLSPLHF